The entry that follows covers one T cell receptor (beta chain) sequence. What it binds is not known. Between the trimmed V and J ends, which lost 0 bases and 3 bases, there was a span of 11 bases. The CDR3 totals 16 residues. CDR1 and CDR2 (germline): LGHNA, YNFKEQ. Sequencing used one aliquot of roughly 510,000 cells per fraction. This sample was included in a study of coeliac disease. Libraries were prepared by immunoSEQ multiplex PCR; TCRdb keeps only in-frame clonotypes and omits some of them. Of about 8,700 clones in the sample, around 66% were seen once. Study outcomes and limitations: TRB repertoires were largely private, with most amino acid sequences found in only one sample. Known gliadin-specific TRB sequences: about 55% of the 18 coeliac samples, only 1 of 6 controls.

The sequencing input was lamina propria lymphocytes from the gut. This receptor was taken from a woman aged 55-69 years with celiac disease. J is TRBJ2-2 and V is TRBV4-2; maybe TRBD2 (5 bases). CDR3 loop: CASSQEEADYTGELFF. As DNA, the CDR3 is TGTGCCAGCAGCCAAGAAGAAGCGGACTACACCGGGGAGCTGTTTTTT.